Shown below are 22 T cell receptor beta chains from a single sample sequenced in a study of tumor and adjacent non-tumor tissue in lung cancer. The library came from three nested PCR rounds adapted from ARM-PCR protocols. TCRdb analysed the multiplex PCR reads with MiXCR anew, one entry per CDR3 protein. The sample gives over 100,000 distinct CDR3 sequences, roughly 77% of which show up once; about 40% is in the top ten. RNA was extracted from bulk tissue without any cell sorting. What was sequenced was lung tumor tissue. The receptors derive from a woman in her sixties with non-small cell lung cancer.

This clonotype was seen a single time. Given a much more abundant clone one base away, this may be a read error. V and J are TRBV19 and TRBJ1-2; perhaps TRBD1 as D (6 bases). Looked up from germline, CDR1 is LNHDA and CDR2 is SQIVND (reference sequence). The CDR3 is made up of 13 amino acids. This chain's CDR3 is CASSAGQNYVYTF. The CDR3 DNA is TGTGCCAGTAGTGCCGGACAGAACTATGTCTACACCTTC.

This clonotype was recorded at least ten times. The rearrangement uses TRBV29-1 and TRBJ1-1, with TRBD1 as a possible D gene (6 bases). The V end lost 8 bases, the J end lost 0 bases, and 13 bases lay between the germline ends. This CDR3 comprises 13 residues. Germline V gene lookup returns CDR1 SQVTM and CDR2 ANQGSEA. The CDR3 reads CSTGQNMNTEAFF. The CDR3 coding sequence is TGCAGCACCGGACAGAATATGAACACTGAAGCTTTCTTT.

This clonotype was seen a single time. A read error may be the cause here, since a much bigger clone is one base away. V and J are TRBV29-1 and TRBJ2-1, with a weak D call TRBD2 (5 bases). The length of the CDR3 is 14 residues. Germline CDR1 is SQVTM and CDR2 is ANQGSEA. V lost 7 bases and J lost 6, with 19 bases in between. The CDR3 protein is CSAAIGSLGNEQFF. The CDR3 region has the DNA TGCAGCGCCGCTATAGGGAGCTTGGGCAATGAGCAGTTCTTC.

Comments on this clonotype: In this CDR3 the conserved last residue, phenylalanine or tryptophan, is missing, so a read error is likely. In DNA, the CDR3 is TGTGCCAGCAGCCCCGTATCACAGGGGGTACTCTATAATTCACCCCTCCACTTG. This encodes CASSPVSQGVLYNSPLHL. The chain employs TRBV12-3 or TRBV12-4 and TRBJ1-6; TRBD1 matches at 8 bases. Trimming took 6 bases from V and 3 from J; bases not matched to a gene: 13. The CDR3 is 18 amino acids.

Note on this clonotype: This may come from a read error, since a much larger clone is one base off. The rearrangement uses TRBV5-5 and TRBJ2-3; a possible D gene is TRBD2 (6 bases). The germline V gene has CDR1 SGHKS and CDR2 YYEKEE (reference sequence). The CDR3 covers 14 residues. CDR3 sequence reads: CASGLSGDTDTQYF. The DNA of the CDR3 is TGTGCCAGCGGCTTGTCGGGGGACACAGATACGCAGTATTTT.

The J gene is TRBJ2-7, the V gene TRBV11-2; D is possibly TRBD2 (6 bases). V was trimmed by 5 bases and J by 12 bases, leaving 20 bases between them. Per the germline V gene, CDR1 is SGHAT and CDR2 is FQNNGV. CDR3 length equals 13 residues. The CDR3 spells CASSPLTGGGRYF. The DNA for the CDR3 is TGTGCCAGCAGCCCGTTGACGGGTGGAGGGCGGTACTTC.

This clonotype was seen many times. The rearrangement links TRBV20-1 to TRBJ1-1; D gene unclear. This CDR3 spans 12 amino acids. V gave up 1 base and J gave up 8 bases, with 11 bases separating them. The germline V gene encodes CDR1 DFQATT and CDR2 SNEGSKA (reference sequence). This CDR3 reads CSARASTAEAFF. DNA of the CDR3: TGCAGTGCTAGAGCTTCCACGGCGGAAGCTTTCTTT.

Comment on this clonotype: One base away lies a much larger clone, so this may be a sequencing read error. The rearrangement links TRBV6-5 to TRBJ1-1, with 12 bases matching TRBD1. Per the germline V gene, CDR1 is MNHEY and CDR2 is SVGAGI. CDR3 length: 13 amino acids. The V segment lost 7 bases and the J segment 10 bases; nucleotides outside the gene matches: 7. In DNA, the CDR3 is TGTGCCAGCAATTTGGGACAGGGGGCTGGAGCTTTCTTT. Amino acid sequence: CASNLGQGAGAFF.

Comment on this clonotype: The junction shows a germline mismatch at one end, possibly a read error. This chain connects TRBV11-3 to TRBJ2-3, with D perhaps being TRBD1 or TRBD2 (6 bases each). Germline values: CDR1 SGHNT, CDR2 YENEEA. This CDR3 spans 21 amino acids. In DNA form, the CDR3 reads TGTGCCAGTAGCTTAGATTCGAGGCTAGTGGGGGGCCCAATTATCACAGATACGCAGTATTTT. It is translated as CASSLDSRLVGGPIITDTQYF.

Concerning this clonotype: The conserved final phenylalanine or tryptophan is absent from the CDR3, which likely points to a read error. The chain uses TRBV20-1 and TRBJ1-1; no clear D gene. CDR1 is DFQATT and CDR2 is SNEGSKA in the germline V gene (reference sequence). CDR3 size: 11 residues. CDR3 coding DNA: TGCAGAGCCGGCTCGAACACTGAGGCTTTCCTT. It is translated as CRAGSNTEAFL.

Concerning this clonotype: A much larger clone lies one base from this, so it may be a read error. This chain connects TRBV29-1 to TRBJ1-2, with D perhaps matching TRBD1 (5 bases). CDR3 size: 13 residues. Germline V lookup: CDR1 SQVTM, CDR2 ANQGSEA. CDR3 nucleotides: TGCAACGTTCCTTCGACAGAAAACTATGGCTACACCTTC. This translates into CNVPSTENYGYTF.

As regards this clonotype: A much larger clonotype is one base distant, so this may be a read error. The CDR3 ends on some other residue instead of the conserved phenylalanine or tryptophan, so this is likely a read error. The genes are TRBV28 and TRBJ2-3; either TRBD1 or TRBD2 may fit D (5 bases each). Looked up from germline, CDR1 is MDHEN and CDR2 is SYDVKM. The CDR3 loop spans 16 amino acids. Trimming pared 3 bases from V and 0 bases from J, leaving 13 bases between. The CDR3 loop reads CASSFPWGGSTDTQYL. The CDR3 DNA follows: TGTGCCAGCAGTTTCCCCTGGGGCGGGAGCACAGATACGCAGTATTTA.

The CDR3: CSALSSGSPATQYF. The CDR3 nucleotides read TGCAGCGCCTTGTCTAGCGGGAGTCCAGCTACGCAGTATTTT. The V gene is TRBV29-1, the J gene TRBJ2-3; 10 positions match TRBD2. The CDR3 is 14 residues long. The germline V gene has CDR1 SQVTM and CDR2 ANQGSEA. Trimming at V came to 7 bases and at J to 8 bases, leaving 12 bases not matched to a gene.

Ten or more counts support this clonotype. The chain couples TRBV11-1 to TRBJ1-1; D unclear. From germline, CDR1 is SGHAT and CDR2 FQDESV (reference sequence). This CDR3 spans 16 amino acids. Trimming left V 2 bases short and J 0 bases short, with 13 bases between. The CDR3 is CASSLSAGLLNTEAFF. The CDR3 nucleotides read TGTGCCAGCAGCTTATCGGCGGGATTATTGAACACTGAAGCTTTCTTT.

To note about this clonotype: A read error may account for a junction end that differs from germline. V usage is TRBV6-5 and J usage is TRBJ2-1; D may be TRBD2 (7 bases). Germline CDR1 MNHEY, CDR2 SVGAGI. This CDR3 region has 12 residues. The CDR3 loop is CASWGGGDGQFF. The CDR3, as DNA: TGTGCCAGCTGGGGGGGGGGCGATGGGCAGTTTTTC.

Note on this clonotype: A much larger clone sits a single nucleotide away, making a read error possible. The chain has TRBV6-2 or TRBV6-3 and TRBJ1-1; D not certain. Germline CDR1 and CDR2: MNHEY and SVGEGT. The CDR3 has 12 residues. CDR3 bases: TGTGTCAGCAGTTATTGGGAAACTGAAGCTTTCTTT. Translating it yields CVSSYWETEAFF.

In regard to this clonotype: A clone one base away is much larger, so this may be a read error. The rearrangement joins TRBV10-2 to TRBJ2-2, with no clear D. The ends were cut back, 4 bases at V and 1 base at J, with 13 bases in the middle. The CDR3 sequence is 16 residues long. Looked up from germline, CDR1 is WSHSY and CDR2 is SAAADI. CDR3 coding DNA: TGCGCCAGCAGTGCCACCCGGAGAAAGAACACCGGGGAGCTGTTTTTT. Amino acid sequence: CASSATRRKNTGELFF.

Regarding this clonotype: Sequence at one end of the junction differs from germline and may be a read error. This chain connects TRBV12-3 or TRBV12-4 to TRBJ2-2; D possibly corresponds to TRBD2 (6 bases). This CDR3 has 16 residues. Here the CDR3 reads CANRPRDGSNTRELFF. As DNA, the CDR3 is TGTGCCAACAGACCGCGGGACGGTTCGAACACCAGGGAGCTGTTTTTT.

Comments on this clonotype: One junction end does not reproduce the germline sequence, and a read error may be involved. The chain carries TRBV29-1 and TRBJ2-4; weak D call: TRBD1 (6 bases). CDR3 length: 15 residues. Germline CDR1 and CDR2: SQVTM and ANQGSEA. DNA of the CDR3: TGCAGCGTTGAGGGGGCATTTCTAGTCAAAAACATTCAGTATTTC. Translated, it gives CSVEGAFLVKNIQYF.

To note about this clonotype: A much bigger clone sits one base away, suggesting this may be a read error. This chain links TRBV6-6 with TRBJ2-7, with D perhaps matching TRBD1 (6 bases). Trimming cost V 7 bases and J 3 bases, with 13 bases left between them. Per germline, CDR1 MNHNY and CDR2 SVGAGI (reference sequence). The CDR3 is 13 residues long. The CDR3 here is CASNTQQGYEQYF. The CDR3 DNA reads as TGTGCCAGCAATACGCAACAGGGCTACGAGCAGTACTTC.

The chain employs TRBV7-9 and TRBJ1-5; 8 bases align to TRBD1. CDR1 is SEHNR, CDR2 FQNEAQ, per germline (reference sequence). CDR3 size: 15 residues. J lost 3 bases, V lost 4 bases, and 5 bases had no gene match. Here the CDR3 DNA reads TGTGCCAGCAGCTACACAGGGGGGTACAATCAGCCCCAGCATTTT. Its protein is CASSYTGGYNQPQHF.

To note about this clonotype: Germline and junction disagree at one end, which may indicate a read error. The chain links TRBV20-1 to TRBJ2-3; 10 bases are shared with TRBD2. The CDR3 loop spans 15 amino acids. Germline loops: CDR1 DFQATT, CDR2 SNEGSKA (reference sequence). This CDR3 reads CSVRQRGGGTDKQYF. CDR3 DNA sequence: TGCAGTGTTAGACAGCGGGGGGGCGGCACAGATAAGCAGTATTTT.